These T cell receptor beta chains were read from a single sample in a study of spatial heterogeneity in lung cancer. TCRdb re-called the 5' RACE reads with MiXCR, one entry per CDR3 protein. This table holds around 89,000 distinct CDR3 sequences, over 9.5% found once. The specimen was PBMCs, collected at surgery. The receptor source for this set is a male donor with early-stage non-small cell lung cancer. Both conserved end residues are part of each CDR3. The D gene is left open where the match is weak. Clone size is given for some rows only: seen once, a few or many times, or a class if the clone is expanded.

many TRBJ2-1 TRBV24-1 TRBD2 TGTGCCACCAGTGTTGTGACTAGCGGATACAATGAGCAGTTCTTC CATSVVTSGYNEQFF
- TRBJ2-2 TRBV7-9 TRBD2 TGTGCCAGCAGCCCTCTAGAGCTAGCGGGAAACGGGGAGCTGTTTTTT CASSPLELAGNGELFF
- TRBJ2-1 TRBV27 - TGTGCCAGCAGTTCGGATAATAATGAGCAGTTCTTC CASSSDNNEQFF
- TRBJ2-7 TRBV4-3 - TGCGCCAGCAGCCAAGATGCAGGGGCCTTCTACGAGCAGTACTTC CASSQDAGAFYEQYF
- TRBJ1-1 TRBV6-2/TRBV6-3 TRBD1 TGTGCCAGCAGTTACGGGACAGGGTCCATGAACACTGAAGCTTTCTTT CASSYGTGSMNTEAFF
- TRBJ2-5 TRBV4-3 - TGCGCCAGCAGCCAAGTTTATCCTAGCGATGCAGAGACCCAGTACTTC CASSQVYPSDAETQYF
- TRBJ1-2 TRBV6-5 TRBD1 TGTGCCAGCAGTTCCCCGGGACAGAGGGGCTATGGCTACACCTTC CASSSPGQRGYGYTF
- TRBJ2-3 TRBV7-2 TRBD1 TGTGCCAGCAGCTTTCCGGGACAGGGGTCGTATTTT CASSFPGQGSYF
few TRBJ2-7 TRBV7-9 - TGTGCCAGCAGCCCCCGGGACGGGTACCTAAGCCTCTCCTACGAGCAGTACTTC CASSPRDGYLSLSYEQYF
- TRBJ2-3 TRBV2 TRBD2 TGTGCCAGCAGGGGACTAGCGGGTACCCCAGATACGCAGTATTTT CASRGLAGTPDTQYF
few TRBJ2-3 TRBV28 - TGTGCCAGCAGTGACTACAGAAGCACGCAGTATTTT CASSDYRSTQYF
few TRBJ2-1 TRBV20-1 TRBD2 TGCAGCTCGAGCGGGAGGGCCCTCGATGAGCAGTTCTTC CSSSGRALDEQFF
few TRBJ1-1 TRBV29-1 - TGCAGCGCGGAGGGACATCAGGACACTGAAGCTTTCTTT CSAEGHQDTEAFF
- TRBJ2-3 TRBV7-8 TRBD2 TGTGCCAGCAGCTTAGGGAGCGGGGGGGCCTCGGATACGCAGTATTTT CASSLGSGGASDTQYF
- TRBJ2-2 TRBV11-2 - TGTGCCAGCAGCTTGGGCAGACATAATCTCGCGAACACCGGGGAGCTGTTTTTT CASSLGRHNLANTGELFF
- TRBJ2-7 TRBV20-1 - TGCAGTGCTGCCGGGGCGACCTACGAGCAGTACTTC CSAAGATYEQYF
many TRBJ2-5 TRBV7-2 TRBD1 TGTGCCAGCAGAGCTACAGGGGGCAAAACCCAAGAGACCCAGTACTTC CASRATGGKTQETQYF
few TRBJ1-3 TRBV7-2 - TGTGCCAGCAGCCCATATACGCGGGGCTCTGGAAACACCATATATTTT CASSPYTRGSGNTIYF
few TRBJ2-2 TRBV9 TRBD2 TGTGCCAGCAGCAGGGTAGCGGGGAACACCGGGGAGCTGTTTTTT CASSRVAGNTGELFF
few TRBJ2-3 TRBV18 TRBD1 TGTGCCAGCTCACCAAGGACAGGGGAAGATACGCAGTATTTT CASSPRTGEDTQYF
few TRBJ2-7 TRBV30 - TGTGCCTGGAGTCGGCAGGTGGACGAGCAGTACTTC CAWSRQVDEQYF